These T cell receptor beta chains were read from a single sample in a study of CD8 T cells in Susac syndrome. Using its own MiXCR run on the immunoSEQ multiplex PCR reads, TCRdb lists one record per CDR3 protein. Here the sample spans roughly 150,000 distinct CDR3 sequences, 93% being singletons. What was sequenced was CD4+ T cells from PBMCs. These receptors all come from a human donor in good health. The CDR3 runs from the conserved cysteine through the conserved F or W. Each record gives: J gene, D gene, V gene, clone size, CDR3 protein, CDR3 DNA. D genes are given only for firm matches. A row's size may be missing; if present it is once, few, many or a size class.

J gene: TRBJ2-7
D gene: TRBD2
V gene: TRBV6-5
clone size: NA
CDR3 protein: CASSYRARLAGALSSYEQYF
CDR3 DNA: TGTGCCAGCAGTTACCGCGCTCGACTAGCGGGGGCCCTCAGCTCCTACGAGCAGTACTTC

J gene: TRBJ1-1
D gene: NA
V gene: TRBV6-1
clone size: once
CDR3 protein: CASSPVQVWATEAFF
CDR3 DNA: TGTGCCAGCAGTCCAGTACAGGTGTGGGCCACTGAAGCTTTCTTT

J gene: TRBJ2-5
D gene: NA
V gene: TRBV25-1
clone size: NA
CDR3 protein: CASSDVATGQETQYF
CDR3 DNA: TGTGCCAGCAGTGATGTGGCCACAGGCCAAGAGACCCAGTACTTC

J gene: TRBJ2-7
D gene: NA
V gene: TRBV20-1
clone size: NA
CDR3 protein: CSANSGTAAYEQYF
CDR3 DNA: TGCAGTGCGAATTCCGGGACCGCGGCTTACGAGCAGTACTTC

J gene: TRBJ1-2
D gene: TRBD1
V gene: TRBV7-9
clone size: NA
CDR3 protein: CASSLPTGRGYTF
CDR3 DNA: TGTGCCAGCAGCCTCCCGACAGGGAGAGGCTACACCTTC

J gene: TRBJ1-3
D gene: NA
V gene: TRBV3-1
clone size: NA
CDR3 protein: CASSPTAGSGNTIYF
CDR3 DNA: TGTGCCAGCAGCCCGACAGCCGGCTCTGGAAACACCATATATTTT

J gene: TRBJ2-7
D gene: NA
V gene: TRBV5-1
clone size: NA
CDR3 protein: CASSSGQHYEQYF
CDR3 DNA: TGCGCCAGCAGCTCGGGACAACACTACGAGCAGTACTTC

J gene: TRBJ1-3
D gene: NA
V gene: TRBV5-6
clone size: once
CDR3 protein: CASSLVSGRNTIYF
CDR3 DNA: TGTGCCAGCAGCTTGGTCTCAGGGAGAAACACCATATATTTT

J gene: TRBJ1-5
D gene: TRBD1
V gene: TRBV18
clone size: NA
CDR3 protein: CASSPGTGGLQPQHF
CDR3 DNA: TGTGCCAGCTCACCTGGGACAGGGGGGCTCCAGCCCCAGCATTTT

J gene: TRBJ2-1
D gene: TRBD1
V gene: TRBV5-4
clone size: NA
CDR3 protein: CASSLGQGAFNEQFF
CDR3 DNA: TGTGCCAGCAGCTTGGGGCAGGGGGCGTTCAATGAGCAGTTCTTC

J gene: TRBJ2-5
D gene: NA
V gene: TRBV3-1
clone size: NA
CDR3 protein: CASSPGPGAGETQYF
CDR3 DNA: TGTGCCAGCAGCCCTGGGCCCGGGGCAGGGGAGACCCAGTACTTC

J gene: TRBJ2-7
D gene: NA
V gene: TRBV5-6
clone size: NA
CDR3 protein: CASSPSGRPYEQYF
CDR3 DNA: TGTGCCAGCAGCCCTTCGGGCCGCCCCTACGAGCAGTACTTC

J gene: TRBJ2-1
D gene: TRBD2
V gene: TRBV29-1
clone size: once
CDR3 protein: CSVEPGTSGYYNEQFF
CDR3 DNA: TGCAGCGTTGAACCCGGGACTAGCGGATATTACAATGAGCAGTTCTTC

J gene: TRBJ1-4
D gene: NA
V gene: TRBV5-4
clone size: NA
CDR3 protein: CASSLWETNEKLFF
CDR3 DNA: TGTGCCAGCAGCTTATGGGAAACTAATGAAAAACTGTTTTTT

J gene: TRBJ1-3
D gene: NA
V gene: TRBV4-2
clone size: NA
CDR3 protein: CASSQDPGASGNTIYF
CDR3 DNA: TGTGCCAGCAGCCAAGACCCGGGAGCCTCTGGAAACACCATATATTTT

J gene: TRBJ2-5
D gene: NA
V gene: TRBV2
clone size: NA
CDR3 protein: CASSREGPETQYF
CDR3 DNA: TGTGCCAGCAGTCGAGAAGGGCCAGAGACCCAGTACTTC

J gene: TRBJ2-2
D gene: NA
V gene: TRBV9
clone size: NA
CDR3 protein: CASSVEGWRDTGELFF
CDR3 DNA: TGTGCCAGCAGCGTAGAGGGGTGGCGGGACACCGGGGAGCTGTTTTTT

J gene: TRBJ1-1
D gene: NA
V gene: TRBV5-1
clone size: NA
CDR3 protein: CASSSSGTLNTEAFF
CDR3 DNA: TGCGCCAGCAGCTCCTCGGGGACACTTAACACTGAAGCTTTCTTT

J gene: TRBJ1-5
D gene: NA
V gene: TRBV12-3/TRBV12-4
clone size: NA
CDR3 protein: CASSLGEAGQPQHF
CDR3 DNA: TGTGCCAGCAGTTTAGGGGAAGCGGGCCAGCCCCAGCATTTT

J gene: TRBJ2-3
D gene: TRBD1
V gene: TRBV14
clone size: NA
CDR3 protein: CASSPRTGGIDTQYF
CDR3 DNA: TGTGCCAGCAGCCCCAGGACAGGGGGCATAGATACGCAGTATTTT

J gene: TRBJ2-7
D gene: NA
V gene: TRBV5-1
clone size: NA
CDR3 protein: CASSGGTYSYEQYF
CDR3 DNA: TGCGCCAGCAGCGGCGGGACCTACTCCTACGAGCAGTACTTC

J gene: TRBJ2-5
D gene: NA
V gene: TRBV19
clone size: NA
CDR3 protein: CASSGVAHSGLVPQETQYF
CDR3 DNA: TGTGCCAGTAGTGGTGTGGCGCACTCCGGGCTCGTACCTCAAGAGACCCAGTACTTC

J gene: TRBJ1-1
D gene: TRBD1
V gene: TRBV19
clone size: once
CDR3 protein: CASSISRTGSMNTEAFF
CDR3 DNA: TGTGCCAGTAGTATATCGCGGACAGGGTCCATGAACACTGAAGCTTTCTTT

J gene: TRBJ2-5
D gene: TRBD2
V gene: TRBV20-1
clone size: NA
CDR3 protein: CSAPGPGGETQYF
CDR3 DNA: TGCAGTGCCCCCGGCCCGGGAGGGGAGACCCAGTACTTC

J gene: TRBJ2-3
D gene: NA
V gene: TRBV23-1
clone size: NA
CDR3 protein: CASSQSPYRAWNYTDTQYF
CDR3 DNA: TGCGCCAGCAGTCAATCCCCCTACAGGGCATGGAACTACACAGATACGCAGTATTTT

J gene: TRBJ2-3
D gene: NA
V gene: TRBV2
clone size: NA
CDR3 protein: CASSEQKSTDTQYF
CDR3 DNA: TGTGCCAGCAGTGAACAGAAGAGCACAGATACGCAGTATTTT

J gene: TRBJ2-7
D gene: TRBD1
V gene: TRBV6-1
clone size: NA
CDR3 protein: CASSQGAGTGSYEQYF
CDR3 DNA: TGTGCCAGCAGTCAGGGGGCAGGGACGGGATCCTACGAGCAGTACTTC

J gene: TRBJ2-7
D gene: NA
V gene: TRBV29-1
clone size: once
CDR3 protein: CSVPTAIGQYF
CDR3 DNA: TGCAGCGTCCCGACAGCAATCGGGCAGTACTTC

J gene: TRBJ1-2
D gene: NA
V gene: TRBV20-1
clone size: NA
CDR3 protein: CSAPTGRADYGYTF
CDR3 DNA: TGCAGTGCCCCGACAGGACGGGCAGACTATGGCTACACCTTC

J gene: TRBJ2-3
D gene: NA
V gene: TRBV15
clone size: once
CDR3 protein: CATSSDTGDTQYF
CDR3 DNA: TGTGCCACCAGCAGCGATACCGGAGATACGCAGTATTTT

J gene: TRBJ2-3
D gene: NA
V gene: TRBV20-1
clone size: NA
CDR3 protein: CSPRGGDTDTQYF
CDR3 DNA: TGCAGTCCCAGGGGGGGGGACACAGATACGCAGTATTTT

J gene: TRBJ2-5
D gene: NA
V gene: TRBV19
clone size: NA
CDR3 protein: CASRRDWGTETQYF
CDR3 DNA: TGTGCCAGTAGGAGGGACTGGGGGACGGAGACCCAGTACTTC

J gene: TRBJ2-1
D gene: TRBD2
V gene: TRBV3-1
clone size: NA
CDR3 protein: CASSQEGGGDPWNEQFF
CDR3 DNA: TGTGCCAGCAGCCAGGAAGGCGGGGGGGACCCCTGGAATGAGCAGTTCTTC

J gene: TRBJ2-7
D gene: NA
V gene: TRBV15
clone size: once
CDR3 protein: CATSLGLLYEQYF
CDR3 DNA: TGTGCCACCAGCCTCGGACTTCTTTACGAGCAGTACTTC

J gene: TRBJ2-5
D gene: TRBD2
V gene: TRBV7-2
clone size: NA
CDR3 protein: CASSVQRGVGETQYF
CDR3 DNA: TGTGCCAGCAGCGTCCAGCGGGGGGTAGGAGAGACCCAGTACTTC

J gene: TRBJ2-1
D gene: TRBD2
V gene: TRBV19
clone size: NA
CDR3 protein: CASRRTSGGAGEQFF
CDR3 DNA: TGTGCCAGTAGACGGACTAGCGGGGGGGCGGGTGAGCAGTTCTTC

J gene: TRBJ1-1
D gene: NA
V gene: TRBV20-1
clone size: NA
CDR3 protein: CSASGQGRGNTEAFF
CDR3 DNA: TGCAGTGCTAGTGGGCAGGGGCGCGGGAACACTGAAGCTTTCTTT

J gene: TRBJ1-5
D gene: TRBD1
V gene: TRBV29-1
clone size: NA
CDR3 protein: CSARTGADQPQHF
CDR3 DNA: TGCAGCGCGAGGACAGGGGCTGACCAGCCCCAGCATTTT

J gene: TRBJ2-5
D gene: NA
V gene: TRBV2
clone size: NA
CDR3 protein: CASSMAETQYF
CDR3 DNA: TGTGCCAGCAGTATGGCCGAGACCCAGTACTTC

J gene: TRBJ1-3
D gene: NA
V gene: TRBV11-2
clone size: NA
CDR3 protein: CASSSRPGGLSGNTIYF
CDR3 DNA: TGTGCCAGCAGCTCTCGCCCCGGGGGCCTCTCTGGAAACACCATATATTTT

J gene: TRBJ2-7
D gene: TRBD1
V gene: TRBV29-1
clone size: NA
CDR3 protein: CSVGDRGYEQYF
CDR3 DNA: TGCAGCGTGGGCGACAGGGGCTACGAGCAGTACTTC

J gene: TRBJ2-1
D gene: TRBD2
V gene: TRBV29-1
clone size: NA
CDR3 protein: CSAIAGGLNEQFF
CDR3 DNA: TGCAGCGCTATAGCGGGGGGATTGAATGAGCAGTTCTTC

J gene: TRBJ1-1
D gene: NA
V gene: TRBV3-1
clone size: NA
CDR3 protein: CASSQGFVGTEAFF
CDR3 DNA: TGTGCCAGCAGCCAGGGGTTTGTTGGGACTGAAGCTTTCTTT

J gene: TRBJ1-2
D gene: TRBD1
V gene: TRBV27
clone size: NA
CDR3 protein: CASRTTGDGYTF
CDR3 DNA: TGTGCCAGCAGAACTACAGGGGACGGCTACACCTTC

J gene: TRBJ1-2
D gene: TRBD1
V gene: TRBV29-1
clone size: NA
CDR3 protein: CSVEGQGIGYTF
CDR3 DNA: TGCAGCGTTGAGGGACAGGGAATAGGCTACACCTTC

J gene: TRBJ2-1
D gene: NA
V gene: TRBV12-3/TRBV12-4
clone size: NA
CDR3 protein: CASSLLVNEQFF
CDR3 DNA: TGTGCCAGCAGTTTACTCGTCAATGAGCAGTTCTTC

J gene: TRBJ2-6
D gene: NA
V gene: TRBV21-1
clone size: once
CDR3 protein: CASSTGGSGANVLTF
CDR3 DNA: TGTGCCAGCAGCACCGGGGGTTCTGGGGCCAACGTCCTGACTTTC

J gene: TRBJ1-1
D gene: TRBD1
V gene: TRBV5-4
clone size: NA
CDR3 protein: CASPTGDMNTEAFF
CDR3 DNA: TGTGCCAGCCCGACAGGGGACATGAACACTGAAGCTTTCTTT

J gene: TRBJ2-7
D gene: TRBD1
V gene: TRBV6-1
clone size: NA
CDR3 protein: CASRRAIYPQGAYEQYF
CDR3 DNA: TGTGCCAGCAGGCGGGCAATCTACCCACAGGGGGCCTACGAGCAGTACTTC

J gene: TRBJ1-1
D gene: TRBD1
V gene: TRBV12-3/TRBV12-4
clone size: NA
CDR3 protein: CASSLMGQEAFF
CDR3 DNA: TGTGCCAGCAGTTTAATGGGACAGGAAGCTTTCTTT

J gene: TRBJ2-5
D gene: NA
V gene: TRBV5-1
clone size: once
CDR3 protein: CASSLGAGPETQYF
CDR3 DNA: TGCGCCAGCAGCTTAGGGGCAGGGCCAGAGACCCAGTACTTC

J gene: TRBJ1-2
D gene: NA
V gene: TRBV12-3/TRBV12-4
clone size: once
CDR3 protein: CASSYRVRGYTF
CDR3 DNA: TGTGCCAGCAGTTACAGGGTACGCGGCTACACCTTC

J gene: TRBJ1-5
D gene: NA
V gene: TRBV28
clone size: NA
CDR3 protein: CASSWVSNQPQHF
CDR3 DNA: TGTGCCAGCAGTTGGGTTAGCAATCAGCCCCAGCATTTT